This is a list of T cell receptor beta chains from one sample in a study of shared clonotypes between healthy human individuals. This table comes from immunoSEQ multiplex PCR, and its TCRdb copy is limited to in-frame clones, with some not included. The data contain about 2.2 million clones, just over 90% of them singletons. Sequenced material: naive CD8+ T cells from PBMCs. The origin of the receptors is a man younger than 35 in good health. Some clones in this sample may be carry-over from other donors' samples. The CDR3 runs from the conserved cysteine through the conserved F or W. A D gene is named only where the DNA matches it firmly. Not every row has a clone size; where given, it reads once, few, many or a size class.

CDR3nt: TGTGCCAGCAGCTTAACGGCGCGAGCCTACGAGCAGTACTTC; CDR3aa: CASSLTARAYEQYF; v_gene: TRBV5-5; d_gene: .; abundance: .; j_gene: TRBJ2-7
CDR3nt: TGTGCCAGCAGTTCCTATACGCAGTATTTT; CDR3aa: CASSSYTQYF; v_gene: TRBV27; d_gene: .; abundance: .; j_gene: TRBJ2-3
CDR3nt: TGTGCCAGCAGTGAAGCGGGGGAATCGAACACTGAAGCTTTCTTT; CDR3aa: CASSEAGESNTEAFF; v_gene: TRBV6-1; d_gene: .; abundance: .; j_gene: TRBJ1-1
CDR3nt: TGTGCCAGCAGGGGACTAGCGGGAGGGCCTTGGCAGTACTTC; CDR3aa: CASRGLAGGPWQYF; v_gene: TRBV27; d_gene: TRBD2; abundance: .; j_gene: TRBJ2-7
CDR3nt: TGTGCCGCGGGGACAGATGAAAAAGAGACCCAGTACTTC; CDR3aa: CAAGTDEKETQYF; v_gene: TRBV25-1; d_gene: .; abundance: .; j_gene: TRBJ2-5
CDR3nt: TGCGCCAGCAGCCCCCGGACAGGTGGTACCGGGGAGCTGTTTTTT; CDR3aa: CASSPRTGGTGELFF; v_gene: TRBV4-1; d_gene: TRBD1; abundance: .; j_gene: TRBJ2-2
CDR3nt: TGTGCCAGCAGCCCCCGTCCCGGGACAGGGACCTCACACTATGGCTACACCTTC; CDR3aa: CASSPRPGTGTSHYGYTF; v_gene: TRBV9; d_gene: TRBD1; abundance: once; j_gene: TRBJ1-2
CDR3nt: TGTGCCAGCAGAACCCAGACAGAAGCAACTAATGAAAAACTGTTTTTT; CDR3aa: CASRTQTEATNEKLFF; v_gene: TRBV28; d_gene: .; abundance: .; j_gene: TRBJ1-4
CDR3nt: TGCAGCGTTAAGGAGTCGGGGACTGAAGCTTTCTTT; CDR3aa: CSVKESGTEAFF; v_gene: TRBV29-1; d_gene: .; abundance: .; j_gene: TRBJ1-1
CDR3nt: TGTGCCAGCAGCGGACAGGGGGCGGGTGAGCAGTACTTC; CDR3aa: CASSGQGAGEQYF; v_gene: TRBV7-2; d_gene: TRBD1; abundance: .; j_gene: TRBJ2-7
CDR3nt: TGCAGCGTTGAAGATGGAGGTTCTCTCCAGCATTTT; CDR3aa: CSVEDGGSLQHF; v_gene: TRBV29-1; d_gene: .; abundance: .; j_gene: TRBJ1-5
CDR3nt: TGTGCCAGCAGCTTCCTAGCGGACTTCTCCTACGAGCAGTACTTC; CDR3aa: CASSFLADFSYEQYF; v_gene: TRBV5-6; d_gene: TRBD2; abundance: .; j_gene: TRBJ2-7
CDR3nt: TGTGCCAGCAGCCCACGGACGGGATCGAACACCGGGGAGCTGTTTTTT; CDR3aa: CASSPRTGSNTGELFF; v_gene: TRBV11-3; d_gene: .; abundance: .; j_gene: TRBJ2-2
CDR3nt: TGTGCCAGCAGCCCGGCCGGATACAGGGAACCCAAAAACATTCAGTACTTC; CDR3aa: CASSPAGYREPKNIQYF; v_gene: TRBV28; d_gene: .; abundance: .; j_gene: TRBJ2-4
CDR3nt: TGTGCCAGCAGCTTGGATGGGACGCGGAATGGCTACACCTTC; CDR3aa: CASSLDGTRNGYTF; v_gene: TRBV5-6; d_gene: .; abundance: .; j_gene: TRBJ1-2
CDR3nt: TGTGCCAGCAGTTTACCGGGAAGGCTCTACGAGCAGTACTTC; CDR3aa: CASSLPGRLYEQYF; v_gene: TRBV28; d_gene: .; abundance: .; j_gene: TRBJ2-7
CDR3nt: TGTGCCAGCAGCATCCCCAATAACTACGAGCAGTACTTC; CDR3aa: CASSIPNNYEQYF; v_gene: TRBV28; d_gene: .; abundance: once; j_gene: TRBJ2-7
CDR3nt: TGTGCCAGCAGTGCCCCAGGGGAGGGGGGGATTCAGTACTTC; CDR3aa: CASSAPGEGGIQYF; v_gene: TRBV28; d_gene: .; abundance: once; j_gene: TRBJ2-4
CDR3nt: TGCGCCAGCAGCCAAGCCCGGGGGAGCACTGAAGCTTTCTTT; CDR3aa: CASSQARGSTEAFF; v_gene: TRBV4-1; d_gene: .; abundance: .; j_gene: TRBJ1-1
CDR3nt: TGTGCCAGCAGCCAAGTCCTACAGCCAGAAGCTTTCTTT; CDR3aa: CASSQVLQPEAFF; v_gene: TRBV14; d_gene: .; abundance: .; j_gene: TRBJ1-1
CDR3nt: TGTGCCAGCACAAGAGGGGGTATTGGGGAAAAACTGTTTTTT; CDR3aa: CASTRGGIGEKLFF; v_gene: TRBV25-1; d_gene: .; abundance: .; j_gene: TRBJ1-4
CDR3nt: TGTGCCAGCAGCTCGTTAGGACAGGGGAGAGATGAGCAGTTCTTC; CDR3aa: CASSSLGQGRDEQFF; v_gene: TRBV7-9; d_gene: TRBD1; abundance: .; j_gene: TRBJ2-1